This TCR beta chain was retrieved from a study of response to subunit inactivated influenza vaccine. Each CDR3 protein gets one entry after TCRdb re-called the RT-PCR reads with MiXCR. The repertoire holds under 500,000 distinct CDR3 sequences, approximately 10% seen once, with roughly 12% in the top ten. Overall study findings and caveats: Each seasonal flu vaccination may recruit only limited new T cells, authors suggested.

The CDR3 is 16 amino acids. The germline V gene has CDR1 SNHLY and CDR2 FYNNEI. V dropped 5 bases and J dropped 0 bases, with 17 bases sitting between them. Only a few counts were recorded for this clonotype. Its target is not known. The chain links TRBV2 to TRBJ2-7; D is uncertain. The specimen was PBMCs from blood, collected 45 days after vaccination. This sequence was found in a man aged 45-60 years who received an inactivated influenza vaccine. CDR3 coding DNA: TGTGCCAGCAGTCCTGAAATGTTTCGGAGCTCCTACGAGCAGTACTTC. Protein: CASSPEMFRSSYEQYF. Full variable domain (missing parts from reference TRBV2 and TRBJ2-7): EPEVTQTPSHQVTQMGQEVILRCVPISNHLYFYWYRQILGQKVEFLVSFYNNEISEKSEIFDDQFSVERPDGSNFTLKIRSTKLEDSAMYFCASSPEMFRSSYEQYFGPGTRLTVT.